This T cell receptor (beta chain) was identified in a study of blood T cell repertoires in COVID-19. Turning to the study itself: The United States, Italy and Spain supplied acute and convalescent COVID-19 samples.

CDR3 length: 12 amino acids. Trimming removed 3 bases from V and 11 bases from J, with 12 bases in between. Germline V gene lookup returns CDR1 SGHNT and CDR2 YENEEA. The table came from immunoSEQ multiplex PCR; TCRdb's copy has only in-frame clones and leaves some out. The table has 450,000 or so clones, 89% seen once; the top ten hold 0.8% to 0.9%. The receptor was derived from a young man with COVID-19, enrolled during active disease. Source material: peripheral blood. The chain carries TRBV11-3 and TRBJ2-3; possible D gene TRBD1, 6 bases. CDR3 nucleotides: TGTGCCAGCAGCTTCAATTTAGGGGGGCAGTATTTT. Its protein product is CASSFNLGGQYF.